This T cell receptor (beta chain) was retrieved from a study of blood T cell repertoires in COVID-19. Study at large: Samples representing acute and convalescent COVID-19 were sourced from the United States, Italy and Spain. PBMCs, B-cell-depleted T cells, or T cells provided the cDNA or gDNA that made up the material.

In the original workflow: Quantification of nucleated cells was approximated via reference gene primer amplification. Sequencing was performed with immunoSEQ multiplex PCR; in TCRdb, only in-frame clones are kept and a portion is missing. D and trimming come from the DNA, and the V and J calls and clone size come from that table. This table has around 380,000 clones, roughly 86% appearing once. V was trimmed by 4 bases and J by 0 bases, leaving 18 bases between them. CDR3 length equals 17 residues. Germline V CDR1 and CDR2: MNHEY, SVGEGT. The chain links TRBV6-2 or TRBV6-3 to TRBJ1-1; D possibly corresponds to TRBD1 (5 bases). Sequences were obtained from peripheral blood. The sequence came from a human donor with acute or convalescent COVID-19. The donor label of this sample is uncertain. The CDR3 is CASSLWGRYAMNTEAFF. CDR3 bases: TGTGCCAGCAGTTTGTGGGGGAGGTATGCCATGAACACTGAAGCTTTCTTT.